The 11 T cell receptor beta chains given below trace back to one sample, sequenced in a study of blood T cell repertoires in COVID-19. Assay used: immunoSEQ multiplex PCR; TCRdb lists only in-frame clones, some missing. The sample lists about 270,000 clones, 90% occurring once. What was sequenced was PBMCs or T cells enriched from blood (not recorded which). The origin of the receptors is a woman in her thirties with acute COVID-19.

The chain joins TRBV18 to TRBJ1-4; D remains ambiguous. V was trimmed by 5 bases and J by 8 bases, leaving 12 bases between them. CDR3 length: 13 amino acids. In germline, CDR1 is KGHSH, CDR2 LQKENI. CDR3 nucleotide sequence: TGTGCCAGCTCATCCAGTCCTCCCGAAAAACTGTTTTTT. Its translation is CASSSSPPEKLFF.

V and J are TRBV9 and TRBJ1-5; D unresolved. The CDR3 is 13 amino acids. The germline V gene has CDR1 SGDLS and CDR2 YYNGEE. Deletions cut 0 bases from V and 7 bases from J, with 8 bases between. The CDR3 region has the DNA TGTGCCAGCAGCGTAGCTCCGGGACAGCCCCAGCATTTT. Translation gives CASSVAPGQPQHF.

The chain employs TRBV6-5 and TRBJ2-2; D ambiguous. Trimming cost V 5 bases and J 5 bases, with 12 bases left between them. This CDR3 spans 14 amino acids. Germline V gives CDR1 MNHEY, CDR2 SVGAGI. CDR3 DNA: TGTGCCAGCAGTACAGAGTCTCGGACCGGGGAGCTGTTTTTT. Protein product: CASSTESRTGELFF.

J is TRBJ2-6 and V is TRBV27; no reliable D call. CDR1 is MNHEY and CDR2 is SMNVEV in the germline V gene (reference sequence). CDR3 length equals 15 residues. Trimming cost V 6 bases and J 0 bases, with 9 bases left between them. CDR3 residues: CASRTFSSGANVLTF. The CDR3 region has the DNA TGTGCCAGCAGAACCTTCAGCTCTGGGGCCAACGTCCTGACTTTC.

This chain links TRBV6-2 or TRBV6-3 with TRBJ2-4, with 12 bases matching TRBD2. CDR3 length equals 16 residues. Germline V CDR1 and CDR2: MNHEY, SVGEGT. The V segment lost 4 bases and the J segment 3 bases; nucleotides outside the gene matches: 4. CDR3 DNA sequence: TGTGCCAGCAGTTGGTCTAGCGGGAGGGTCAAAAACATTCAGTACTTC. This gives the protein CASSWSSGRVKNIQYF.

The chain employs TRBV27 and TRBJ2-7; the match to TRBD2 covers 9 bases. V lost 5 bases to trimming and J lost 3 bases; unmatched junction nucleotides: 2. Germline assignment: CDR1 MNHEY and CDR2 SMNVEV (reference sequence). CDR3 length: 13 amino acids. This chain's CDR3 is CASSLTSGYEQYF. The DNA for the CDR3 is TGTGCCAGCAGTCTGACTAGCGGCTACGAGCAGTACTTC.

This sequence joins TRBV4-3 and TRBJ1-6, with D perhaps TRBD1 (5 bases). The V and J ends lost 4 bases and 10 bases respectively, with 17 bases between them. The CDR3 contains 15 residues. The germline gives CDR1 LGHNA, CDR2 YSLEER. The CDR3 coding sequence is TGCGCCAGCAGCCGGGGCTTGGGGGGAGGCTCACCCCTCCACTTT. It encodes CASSRGLGGGSPLHF.

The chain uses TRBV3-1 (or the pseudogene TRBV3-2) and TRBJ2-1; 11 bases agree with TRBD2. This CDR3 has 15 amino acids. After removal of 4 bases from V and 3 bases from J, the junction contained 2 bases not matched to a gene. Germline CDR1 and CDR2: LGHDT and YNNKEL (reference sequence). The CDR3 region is CASSPGLAVYNEQFF. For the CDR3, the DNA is TGTGCCAGCAGCCCGGGACTAGCGGTCTACAATGAGCAGTTCTTC.

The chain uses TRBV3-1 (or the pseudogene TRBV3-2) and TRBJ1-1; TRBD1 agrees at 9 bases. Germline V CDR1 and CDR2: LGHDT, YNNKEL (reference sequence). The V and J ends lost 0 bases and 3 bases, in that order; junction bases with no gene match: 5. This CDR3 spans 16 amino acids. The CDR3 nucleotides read TGTGCCAGCAGCCAAGAAGGACAGGGGCGGGACACTGAAGCTTTCTTT. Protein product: CASSQEGQGRDTEAFF.

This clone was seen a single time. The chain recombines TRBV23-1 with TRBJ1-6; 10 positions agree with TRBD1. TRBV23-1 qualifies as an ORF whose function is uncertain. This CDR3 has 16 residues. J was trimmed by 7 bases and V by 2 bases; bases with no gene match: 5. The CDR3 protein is CASSQAGTGENSPLHF. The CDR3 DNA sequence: TGCGCCAGCAGTCAAGCCGGGACAGGGGAAAATTCACCCCTCCACTTT.

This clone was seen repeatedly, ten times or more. CDR3 residues: CATSREQVFEQYF. In DNA, the CDR3 is TGTGCCACCAGCAGAGAACAGGTTTTCGAGCAGTACTTC. This chain links TRBV15 with TRBJ2-7, with a possible D match to TRBD1 (5 bases). Germline V gene data show CDR1 as LNHNV and CDR2 as YYDKDF (reference sequence). This CDR3 comprises 13 residues. V lost 0 bases, J lost 6 bases, and 9 bases lay in between.